This T cell receptor beta chain derives from a study of identical twins. This clonotype was counted a few times. TCRdb processed the 5' RACE reads anew with MiXCR; each CDR3 protein has one entry. The sample holds 1.5 million to 2 million distinct CDR3 sequences, 25% to 35% seen once. This CDR3 comprises 16 residues. This chain joins TRBV21-1 and TRBJ1-5; the table's D call TRBD1 went unverified against the DNA. TRBV21-1 is a pseudogene segment. Sequences were obtained from cord blood. This clonotype originated in a newborn girl in good health. The CDR3 spells CASSKAKQPVNQPQHF. In DNA form, the CDR3 reads TGTGCCAGCAGCAAAGCGAAACAGCCTGTTAATCAGCCCCAGCATTTT.